These 3 T cell receptor beta chains were sequenced from one sample in a study of blood T cell repertoires in COVID-19. Sequencing used immunoSEQ multiplex PCR; TCRdb keeps in-frame clones, though not all of them. The sample has over 100,000 clones, roughly two thirds seen once. Sequencing was performed on peripheral blood. The receptors were sampled from a woman between 65 and 79 years old with acute or convalescent COVID-19.

The chain combines TRBV7-2 with TRBJ2-5, with 10 bases that match TRBD2. After removal of 1 base from V and 4 bases from J, the junction contained 0 bases not matched to a gene. Germline V gives CDR1 SGHTA, CDR2 FQGNSA. CDR3 size: 14 residues. The DNA for the CDR3 is TGTGCCAGCAGCTTAGGACTAGCGGGAGAGACCCAGTACTTC. Translating gives CASSLGLAGETQYF.

V and J are TRBV11-3 and TRBJ2-1; 10 nucleotides align to TRBD2. The germline V gene encodes CDR1 SGHNT and CDR2 YENEEA. The CDR3 consists of 15 residues. V was clipped by 5 bases and J by 4 bases; unmatched bases: 5. This CDR3 is CASSPSGGNYNEQFF. The CDR3 bases are TGTGCCAGCAGCCCTAGCGGGGGCAATTACAATGAGCAGTTCTTC.

The rearrangement joins TRBV5-4 to TRBJ1-1; D is unclear. The germline V and J ends were trimmed by 0 bases and 0 bases, with 6 bases remaining between them. The CDR3 is 14 amino acids. Germline CDR1 is SGHNT and CDR2 is YYREEE (reference sequence). CDR3 DNA sequence: TGTGCCAGCAGCTTGGCTAGCATGAACACTGAAGCTTTCTTT. As protein: CASSLASMNTEAFF.